This TCR beta chain was obtained from a study of cytomegalovirus exposure and HLA in healthy donors. Study conclusions and caveats: An analysis that came later showed most CMV-associated TCR beta chains appearing HLA-restricted.

The germline CDR1 and CDR2 sequences are SGHRS and YFSETQ. The CDR3 has 18 amino acids. With V trimmed by 2 bases and J by 1 base, 6 bases remained unmatched. A multiplex PCR was run with 60 Vbeta primers and 13 Jbeta primers. Profiled with immunoSEQ multiplex PCR; TCRdb holds only in-frame clones, not every one. Of about 93,000 clones in the sample, 82% were seen once. In the case of this clone: Antigen: not known.

V gene TRBV5-1 combines with J gene TRBJ2-4, with 13 bases identical to TRBD2. The TCR originated in a man aged 45-60 years in good health and CMV-seronegative. Sample: PBMCs. The CDR3 coding sequence is TGCGCCAGCAGCTTTACTAGCGGGAGGGCCCTGGCCAAAAACATTCAGTACTTC. This encodes CASSFTSGRALAKNIQYF.